This TCR beta chain comes out of a study of blood T cell repertoires in COVID-19. The wider study: Acute and convalescent COVID-19 specimens originated in the United States, Italy and Spain.

The V gene's germline CDR1 is SGHRS and CDR2 YFSETQ. The CDR3 totals 13 residues. Trimming cost V 4 bases and J 4 bases; bases outside gene matches: 2. This clone appeared a single time. In the authors' methods: Using reference gene primer amplification, nucleated cell counts were estimated. Data came from immunoSEQ multiplex PCR; TCRdb stores just in-frame clones and leaves some out. The V and J calls and clone size were taken over from that table, and D and trimming were inferred from the DNA. The sample carries a few hundred thousand clones, roughly nine tenths recorded once. The sequenced sample consisted of peripheral blood. The chain carries TRBV5-1 and TRBJ2-5; 9 bases match TRBD1. The receptor's source is a woman aged 45 to 65 with acute or convalescent COVID-19. This chain's CDR3 is CASSLGQGETQYF. The CDR3 nucleotides are TGCGCCAGCAGCCTGGGACAGGGAGAGACCCAGTACTTC. Based on the CDR3 plus reference TRBV5-1 and TRBJ2-5, the full variable domain is KAGVTQTPRYLIKTRGQQVTLSCSPISGHRSVSWYQQTPGQGLQFLFEYFSETQRNKGNFPGRFSGRQFSNSRSEMNVSTLELGDSALYLCASSLGQGETQYFGPGTRLLVL.